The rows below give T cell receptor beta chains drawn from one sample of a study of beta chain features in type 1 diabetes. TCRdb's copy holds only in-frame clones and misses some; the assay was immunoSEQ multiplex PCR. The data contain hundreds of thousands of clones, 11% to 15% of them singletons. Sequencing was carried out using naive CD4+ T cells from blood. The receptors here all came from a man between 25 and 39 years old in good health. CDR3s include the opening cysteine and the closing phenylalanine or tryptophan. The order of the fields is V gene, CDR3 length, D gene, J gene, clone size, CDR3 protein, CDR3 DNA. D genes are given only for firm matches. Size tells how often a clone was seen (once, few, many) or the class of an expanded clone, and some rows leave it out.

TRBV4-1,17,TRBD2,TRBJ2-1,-,CASSQGLAGVLIGEQFF,TGCGCCAGCAGCCAGGGACTAGCGGGTGTCTTAATTGGTGAGCAGTTCTTC
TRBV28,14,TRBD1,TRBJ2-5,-,CASGGQGIQETQYF,TGTGCCAGCGGGGGACAGGGTATCCAAGAGACCCAGTACTTC
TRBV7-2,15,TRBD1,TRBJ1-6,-,CASSAGQGNGSPLHF,TGTGCCAGCAGCGCCGGACAGGGCAACGGTTCACCCCTCCACTTT
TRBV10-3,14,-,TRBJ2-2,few,CAISGTPNTGELFF,TGTGCCATCAGCGGGACGCCGAACACCGGGGAGCTGTTTTTT
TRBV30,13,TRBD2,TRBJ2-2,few,CAWSSGVPGELFF,TGTGCCTGGAGTAGCGGGGTTCCCGGGGAGCTGTTTTTT
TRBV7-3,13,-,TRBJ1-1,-,CASSSTVGTEAFF,TGTGCCAGCAGTTCCACAGTGGGGACTGAAGCTTTCTTT
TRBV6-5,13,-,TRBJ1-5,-,CASSSDSNQPQHF,TGTGCCAGCAGTTCGGATAGCAATCAGCCCCAGCATTTT
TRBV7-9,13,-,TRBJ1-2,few,CASNRDLAYGYTF,TGTGCCAGCAACAGGGACCTAGCCTATGGCTACACCTTC
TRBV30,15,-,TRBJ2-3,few,CAWSVIAASTDTQYF,TGTGCCTGGAGTGTGATAGCAGCTAGCACAGATACGCAGTATTTT
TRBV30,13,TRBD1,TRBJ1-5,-,CAWRDSLNQPQHF,TGTGCCTGGCGGGACAGCCTCAATCAGCCCCAGCATTTT